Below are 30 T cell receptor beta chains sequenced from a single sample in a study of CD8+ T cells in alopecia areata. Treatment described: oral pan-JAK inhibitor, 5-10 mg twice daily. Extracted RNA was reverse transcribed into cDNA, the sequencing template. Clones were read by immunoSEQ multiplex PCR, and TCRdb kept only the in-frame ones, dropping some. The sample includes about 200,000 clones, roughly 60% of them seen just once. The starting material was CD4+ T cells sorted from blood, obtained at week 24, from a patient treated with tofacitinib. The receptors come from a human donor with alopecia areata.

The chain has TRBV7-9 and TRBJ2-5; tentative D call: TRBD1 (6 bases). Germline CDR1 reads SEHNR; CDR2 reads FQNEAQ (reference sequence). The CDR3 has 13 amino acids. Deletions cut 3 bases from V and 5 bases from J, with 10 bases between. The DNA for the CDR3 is TGTGCCAGCAGCTTCTCAGGGGAGGAGACCCAGTACTTC. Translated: CASSFSGEETQYF.

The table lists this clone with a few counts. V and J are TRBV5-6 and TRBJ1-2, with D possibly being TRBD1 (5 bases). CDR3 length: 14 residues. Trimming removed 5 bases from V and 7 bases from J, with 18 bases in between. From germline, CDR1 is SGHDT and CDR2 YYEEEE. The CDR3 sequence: CASRGAGSVRGYTF. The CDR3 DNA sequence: TGTGCCAGCAGGGGAGCAGGGTCGGTTCGTGGCTACACCTTC.

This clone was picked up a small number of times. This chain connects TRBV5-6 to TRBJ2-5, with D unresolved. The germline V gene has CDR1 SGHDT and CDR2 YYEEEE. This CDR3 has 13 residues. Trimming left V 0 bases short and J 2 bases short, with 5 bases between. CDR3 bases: TGTGCCAGCAGCTTGGTGGGTCAAGAGACCCAGTACTTC. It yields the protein CASSLVGQETQYF.

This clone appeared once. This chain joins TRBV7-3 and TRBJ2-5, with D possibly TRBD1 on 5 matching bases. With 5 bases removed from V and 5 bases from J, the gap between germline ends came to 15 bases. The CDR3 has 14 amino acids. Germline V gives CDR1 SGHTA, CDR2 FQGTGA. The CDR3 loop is CASSPSSGMETQYF. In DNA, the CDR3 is TGTGCCAGCAGCCCCTCCTCAGGGATGGAGACCCAGTACTTC. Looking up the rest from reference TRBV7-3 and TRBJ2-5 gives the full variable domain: GAGVSQTPSNKVTEKGKYVELRCDPISGHTALYWYRQSLGQGPEFLIYFQGTGAADDSGLPNDRFFAVRPEGSVSTLKIQRTERGDSAVYLCASSPSSGMETQYFGPGTRLLVL.

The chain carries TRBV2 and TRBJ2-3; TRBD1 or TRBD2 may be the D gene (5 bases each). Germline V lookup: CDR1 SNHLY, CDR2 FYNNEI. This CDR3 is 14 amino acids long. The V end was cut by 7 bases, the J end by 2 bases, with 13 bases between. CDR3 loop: CASTRDAITDTQYF. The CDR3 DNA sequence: TGTGCCAGCACCAGGGACGCCATCACAGATACGCAGTATTTT.

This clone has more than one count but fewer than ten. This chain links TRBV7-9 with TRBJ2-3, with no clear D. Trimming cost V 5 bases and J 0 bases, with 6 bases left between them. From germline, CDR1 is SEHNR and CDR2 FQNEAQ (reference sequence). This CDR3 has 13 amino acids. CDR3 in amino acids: CASSPASTDTQYF. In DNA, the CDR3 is TGTGCCAGCAGCCCGGCCAGCACAGATACGCAGTATTTT.

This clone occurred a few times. CDR3 sequence: CASSPQGAFSGNTIYF. CDR3 DNA: TGCGCCAGCAGCCCCCAGGGGGCCTTCTCTGGAAACACCATATATTTT. V gene TRBV5-1 combines with J gene TRBJ1-3; 8 bases are a match to TRBD1. Germline loops: CDR1 SGHRS, CDR2 YFSETQ. The V gene end was trimmed by 4 bases and the J gene end by 0 bases; junction bases not matched to a gene: 6. This CDR3 region has 16 residues.

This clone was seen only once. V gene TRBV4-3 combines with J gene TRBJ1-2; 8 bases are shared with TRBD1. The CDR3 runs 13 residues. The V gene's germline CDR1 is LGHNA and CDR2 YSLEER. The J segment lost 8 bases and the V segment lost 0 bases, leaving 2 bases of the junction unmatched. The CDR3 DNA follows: TGCGCCAGCAGCCAAGAGACAGGGGTAGGCTACACCTTC. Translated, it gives CASSQETGVGYTF.

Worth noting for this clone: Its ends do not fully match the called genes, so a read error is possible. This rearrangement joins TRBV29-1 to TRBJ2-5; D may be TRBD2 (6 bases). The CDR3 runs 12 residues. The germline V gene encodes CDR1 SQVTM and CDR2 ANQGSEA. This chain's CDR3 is CSAERLAETQYF. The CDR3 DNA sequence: TGCAGCGCTGAACGGCTAGCGGAGACCCAGTACTTC.

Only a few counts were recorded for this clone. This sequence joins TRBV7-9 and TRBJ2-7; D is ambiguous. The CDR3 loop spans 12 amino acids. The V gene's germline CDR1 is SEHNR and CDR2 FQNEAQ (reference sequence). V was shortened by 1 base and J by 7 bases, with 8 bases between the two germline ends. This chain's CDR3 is CASSLDWGEQYF. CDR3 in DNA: TGTGCCAGCAGCTTAGATTGGGGAGAGCAGTACTTC.

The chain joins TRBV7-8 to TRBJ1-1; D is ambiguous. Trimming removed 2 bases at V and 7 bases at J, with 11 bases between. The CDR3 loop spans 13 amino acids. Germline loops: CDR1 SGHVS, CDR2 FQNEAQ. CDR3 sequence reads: CASSLRGSGEAFF. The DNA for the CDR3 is TGTGCCAGCAGCTTACGGGGATCAGGTGAAGCTTTCTTT.

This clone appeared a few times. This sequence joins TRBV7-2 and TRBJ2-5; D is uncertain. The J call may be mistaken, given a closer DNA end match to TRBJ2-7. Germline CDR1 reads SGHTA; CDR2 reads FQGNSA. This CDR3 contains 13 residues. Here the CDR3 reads CASSLSRRYEQYF. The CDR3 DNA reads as TGTGCCAGCAGCTTATCGAGGCGTTACGAGCAGTACTTC.

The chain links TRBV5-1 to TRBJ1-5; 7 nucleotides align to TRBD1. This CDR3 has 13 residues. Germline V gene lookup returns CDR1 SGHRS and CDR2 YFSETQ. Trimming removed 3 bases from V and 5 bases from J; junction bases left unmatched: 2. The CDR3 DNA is TGCGCCAGCAGCTCCGGACAGGATCAGCCCCAGCATTTT. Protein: CASSSGQDQPQHF.

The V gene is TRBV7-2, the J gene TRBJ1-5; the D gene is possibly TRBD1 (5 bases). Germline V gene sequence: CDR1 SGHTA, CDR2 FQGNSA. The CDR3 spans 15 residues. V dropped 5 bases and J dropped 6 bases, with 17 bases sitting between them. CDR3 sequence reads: CASSTDLGGGQPQHF. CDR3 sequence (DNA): TGTGCCAGCAGCACGGACCTGGGGGGAGGTCAGCCCCAGCATTTT.

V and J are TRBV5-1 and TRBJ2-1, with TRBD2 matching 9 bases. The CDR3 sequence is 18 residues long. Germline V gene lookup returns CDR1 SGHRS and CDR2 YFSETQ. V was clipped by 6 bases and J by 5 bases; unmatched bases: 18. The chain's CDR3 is CASTPGHGVAGGNNEQFF. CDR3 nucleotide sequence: TGCGCCAGCACCCCTGGTCACGGGGTTGCGGGAGGGAACAATGAGCAGTTCTTC.

The CDR3 is CASSGTTRTDTQYF. The DNA for the CDR3 is TGTGCCAGCAGCGGTACCACTAGGACAGATACGCAGTATTTT. The chain joins TRBV7-9 to TRBJ2-3; tentative D call: TRBD2 (5 bases). V lost 5 bases, J lost 3 bases, and 12 bases lay in between. The germline gives CDR1 SEHNR, CDR2 FQNEAQ (reference sequence). The length of the CDR3 is 14 residues.

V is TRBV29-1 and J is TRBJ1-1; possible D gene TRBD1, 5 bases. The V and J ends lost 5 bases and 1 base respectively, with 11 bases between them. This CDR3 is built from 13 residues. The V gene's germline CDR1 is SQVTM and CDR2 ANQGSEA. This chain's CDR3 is CSVRRGPNTEAFF. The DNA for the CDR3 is TGCAGCGTTAGGAGGGGACCGAACACTGAAGCTTTCTTT.

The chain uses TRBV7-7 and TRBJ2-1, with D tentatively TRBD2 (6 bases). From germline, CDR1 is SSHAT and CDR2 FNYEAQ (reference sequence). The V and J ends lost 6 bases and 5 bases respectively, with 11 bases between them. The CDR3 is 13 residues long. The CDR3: CASSQDYHNEQFF. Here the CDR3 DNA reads TGTGCCAGCAGTCAGGACTATCACAATGAGCAGTTCTTC.

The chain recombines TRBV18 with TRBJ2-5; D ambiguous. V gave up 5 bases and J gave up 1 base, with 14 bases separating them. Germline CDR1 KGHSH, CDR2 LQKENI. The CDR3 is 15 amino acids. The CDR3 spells CASSSRDISQETQYF. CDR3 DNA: TGTGCCAGCTCATCCCGTGACATTTCCCAAGAGACCCAGTACTTC. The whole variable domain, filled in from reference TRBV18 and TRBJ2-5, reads NAGVMQNPRHLVRRRGQEARLRCSPMKGHSHVYWYRQLPEEGLKFMVYLQKENIIDESGMPKERFSAEFPKEGPSILRIQQVVRGDSAAYFCASSSRDISQETQYFGPGTRLLVL.

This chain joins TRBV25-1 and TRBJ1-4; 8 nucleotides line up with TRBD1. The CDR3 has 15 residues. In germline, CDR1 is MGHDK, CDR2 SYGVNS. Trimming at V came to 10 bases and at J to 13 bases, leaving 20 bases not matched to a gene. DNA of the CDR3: TGTGCCACCGGACAGGGACCCCTCCTCTCCATTAGACTGTTTTTT. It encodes CATGQGPLLSIRLFF.

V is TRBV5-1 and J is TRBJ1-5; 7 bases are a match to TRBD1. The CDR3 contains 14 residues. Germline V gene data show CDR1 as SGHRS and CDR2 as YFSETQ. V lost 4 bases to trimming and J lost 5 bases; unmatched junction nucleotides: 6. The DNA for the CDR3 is TGCGCCAGCAGCGCGGGACAGCTCGATCAGCCCCAGCATTTT. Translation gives CASSAGQLDQPQHF.

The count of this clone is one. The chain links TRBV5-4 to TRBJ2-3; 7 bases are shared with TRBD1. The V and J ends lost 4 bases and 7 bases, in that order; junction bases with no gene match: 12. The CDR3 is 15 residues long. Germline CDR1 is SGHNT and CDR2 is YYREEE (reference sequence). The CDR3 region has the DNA TGTGCCAGCAGCGCGGACAGGTCGCATTGGAATACGCAGTATTTT. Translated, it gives CASSADRSHWNTQYF. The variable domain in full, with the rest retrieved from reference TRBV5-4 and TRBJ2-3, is ETGVTQSPTHLIKTRGQQVTLRCSSQSGHNTVSWYQQALGQGPQFIFQYYREEENGRGNFPPRFSGLQFPNYSSELNVNALELDDSALYLCASSADRSHWNTQYFGPGTRLTVL.

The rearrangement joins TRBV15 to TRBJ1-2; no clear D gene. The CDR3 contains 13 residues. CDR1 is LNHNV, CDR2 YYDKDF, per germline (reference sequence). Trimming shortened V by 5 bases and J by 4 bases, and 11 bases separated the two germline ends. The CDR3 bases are TGTGCCACCAGCGCAGCACGGGTCTATGGCTACACCTTC. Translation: CATSAARVYGYTF.

Here the CDR3 DNA reads TGTGCCAGCAGCTTTAGGGGGATGAACACTGAAGCTTTCTTT. The encoded protein is CASSFRGMNTEAFF. The genes are TRBV5-6 and TRBJ1-1, with D possibly being TRBD1 (6 bases). V lost 2 bases to trimming and J lost 0 bases, with 8 bases between them. The germline gives CDR1 SGHDT, CDR2 YYEEEE. This CDR3 region has 14 residues.

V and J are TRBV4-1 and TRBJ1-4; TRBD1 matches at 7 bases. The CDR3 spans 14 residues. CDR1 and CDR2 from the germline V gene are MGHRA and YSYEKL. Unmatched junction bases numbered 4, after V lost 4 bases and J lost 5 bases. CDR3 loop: CASSPDRVNEKLFF. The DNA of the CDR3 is TGCGCCAGCAGCCCTGACAGGGTGAATGAAAAACTGTTTTTT.

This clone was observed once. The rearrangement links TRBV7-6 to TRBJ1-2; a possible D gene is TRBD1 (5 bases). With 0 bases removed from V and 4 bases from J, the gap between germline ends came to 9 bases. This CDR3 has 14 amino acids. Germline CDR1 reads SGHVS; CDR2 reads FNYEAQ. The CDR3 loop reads CASSLAQGGYGYTF. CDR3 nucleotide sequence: TGTGCCAGCAGCTTAGCCCAGGGAGGCTATGGCTACACCTTC.

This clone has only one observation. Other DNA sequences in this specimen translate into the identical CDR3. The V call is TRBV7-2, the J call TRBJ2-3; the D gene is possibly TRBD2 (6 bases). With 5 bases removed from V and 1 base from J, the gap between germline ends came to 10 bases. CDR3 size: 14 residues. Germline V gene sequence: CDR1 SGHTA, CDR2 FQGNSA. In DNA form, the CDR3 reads TGTGCCAGCAGCCGGGGGAGTGGCACAGATACGCAGTATTTT. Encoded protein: CASSRGSGTDTQYF.

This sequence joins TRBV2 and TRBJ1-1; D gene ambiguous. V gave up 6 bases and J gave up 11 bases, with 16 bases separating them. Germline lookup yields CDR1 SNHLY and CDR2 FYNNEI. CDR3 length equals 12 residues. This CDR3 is CASSEFGEKAFF. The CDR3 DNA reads TGTGCCAGCAGCGAATTCGGGGAGAAGGCTTTCTTT.

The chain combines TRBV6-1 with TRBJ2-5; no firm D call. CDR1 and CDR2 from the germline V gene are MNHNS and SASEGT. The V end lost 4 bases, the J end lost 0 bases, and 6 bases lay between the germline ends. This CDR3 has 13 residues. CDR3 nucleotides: TGTGCCAGCAGTGGGCATTACCAAGAGACCCAGTACTTC. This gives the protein CASSGHYQETQYF.

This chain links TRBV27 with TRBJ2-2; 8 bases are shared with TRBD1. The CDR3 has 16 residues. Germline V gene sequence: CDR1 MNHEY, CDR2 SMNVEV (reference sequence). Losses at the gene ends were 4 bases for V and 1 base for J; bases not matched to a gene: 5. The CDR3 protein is CASSSGTGLNTGELFF. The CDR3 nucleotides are TGTGCCAGCAGTTCCGGGACAGGCTTGAACACCGGGGAGCTGTTTTTT.